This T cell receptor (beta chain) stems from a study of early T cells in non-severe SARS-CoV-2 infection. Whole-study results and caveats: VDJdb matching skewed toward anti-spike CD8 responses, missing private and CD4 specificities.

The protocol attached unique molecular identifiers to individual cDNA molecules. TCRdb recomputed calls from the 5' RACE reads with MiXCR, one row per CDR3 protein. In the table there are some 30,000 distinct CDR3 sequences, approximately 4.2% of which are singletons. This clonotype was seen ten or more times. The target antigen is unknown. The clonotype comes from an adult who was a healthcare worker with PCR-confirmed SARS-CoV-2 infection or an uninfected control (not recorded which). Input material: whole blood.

The DNA for the CDR3 is TGTGCCAGCAGCTCCGGACGCGCAGGAGTTCAGTATTTT. Encoded protein: CASSSGRAGVQYF. The gene calls are TRBV7-2 and TRBJ2-3; no definite D call. V was pared by 4 bases and J by 12 bases, with 17 bases between. The CDR3 covers 13 residues. CDR1 is SGHTA and CDR2 is FQGNSA in the germline V gene.